The 21 T cell receptor beta chains presented below share a single source sample, sequenced in a study of T cell repertoires in cytomegalovirus infection. These receptors' antigens are unknown. From the reads, TCRdb called clonotypes with MiXCR, one entry per CDR3 protein. The sample records about 920,000 distinct CDR3 sequences, roughly 30% being singletons. Sequenced here: cultured CD8+ T cells from PBMCs, sampled from culture after CMV antigen stimulation. These receptors were obtained from a human donor in good health (CMV status not recorded). Some clones in this sample may be carry-over from other donors' samples.

The CDR3 reads CASSLRTGGVGQETQYF. The DNA of the CDR3 is TGTGCCAGCAGTTTGCGGACAGGGGGCGTGGGACAAGAGACCCAGTACTTC. The chain links TRBV6-6 to TRBJ2-5, with 11 bases aligning to TRBD1. V lost 4 bases, J lost 2 bases, and 9 bases stayed unmatched. Germline CDR1 and CDR2: MNHNY and SVGAGI (reference sequence). The CDR3 is made up of 17 amino acids.

The V and J genes are TRBV6-6 and TRBJ2-3; D may be TRBD1 or TRBD2 (5 bases each). This CDR3 has 15 residues. Germline V lookup: CDR1 MNHNY, CDR2 SVGAGI (reference sequence). Trimming cost V 2 bases and J 0 bases, with 9 bases left between them. CDR3 region: CASSYRDGSTDTQYF. CDR3 DNA: TGTGCCAGCAGTTACAGGGACGGAAGCACAGATACGCAGTATTTT.

The chain carries TRBV12-5 and TRBJ2-1; D remains ambiguous. Looked up from germline, CDR1 is LGHNT and CDR2 is FRNRAP. The CDR3 is 12 amino acids. Trimming removed 5 bases at V and 2 bases at J, with 4 bases between. CDR3 residues: CASGHAYNEQFF. Here the CDR3 DNA reads TGTGCTAGTGGTCACGCCTACAATGAGCAGTTCTTC.

This clonotype was found once. This could be a read error, since a much larger clone is one nucleotide away. The chain combines TRBV7-9 with TRBJ2-5; unclear D gene. This CDR3 has 12 residues. Per the germline V gene, CDR1 is SEHNR and CDR2 is FQNEAQ (reference sequence). With 6 bases removed from V and 5 bases from J, the gap between germline ends came to 10 bases. CDR3 bases: TGTGCCAGCAGGGGCTTGATCGAGACCCAGTACTTC. Protein: CASRGLIETQYF.

This clonotype was seen a handful of times. The V gene is TRBV7-9, the J gene TRBJ2-1; tentatively, D is TRBD1 or TRBD2 (6 bases each). With 2 bases removed from V and 5 bases from J, the gap between germline ends came to 13 bases. The CDR3 covers 15 residues. From germline, CDR1 is SEHNR and CDR2 FQNEAQ (reference sequence). Here the CDR3 DNA reads TGTGCCAGCAGCTTATTGAGGGGGGCTCACAATGAGCAGTTCTTC. It encodes CASSLLRGAHNEQFF.

This clonotype was seen a handful of times. The chain uses TRBV20-1 and TRBJ2-1; the match to TRBD2 covers 12 bases. The germline gives CDR1 DFQATT, CDR2 SNEGSKA (reference sequence). The CDR3 is made up of 14 amino acids. V shed 6 bases, J shed 8 bases, and the junction held 8 bases outside the gene matches. CDR3 amino acids: CSALWTSGEDEQFF. CDR3 nucleotide sequence: TGCAGTGCCTTATGGACTAGCGGGGAGGATGAGCAGTTCTTC.

The V call is TRBV6-5, the J call TRBJ2-5; D might be TRBD1 (5 bases). CDR1 is MNHEY, CDR2 SVGAGI, per germline. The CDR3 sequence is 14 residues long. Trimming removed 0 bases at V and 4 bases at J, with 9 bases between. CDR3 sequence (DNA): TGTGCCAGCAGTTACTCGAAAACAGGAGAGACCCAGTACTTC. Translation: CASSYSKTGETQYF.

The chain uses TRBV28 and TRBJ1-5; D possibly corresponds to TRBD1 (5 bases). Germline lookup yields CDR1 MDHEN and CDR2 SYDVKM. Trimming took off 4 bases at V and 2 bases at J, with 15 bases between the two ends. The CDR3 covers 16 residues. In DNA form, the CDR3 reads TGTGCCAGCAGTTATGGGGGGACCGATGGCAATCAGCCCCAGCATTTT. It specifies CASSYGGTDGNQPQHF.

The table lists this clonotype with many counts. V usage is TRBV7-6 and J usage is TRBJ2-7; 8 bases fit TRBD2. This CDR3 contains 15 residues. Germline CDR1 reads SGHVS; CDR2 reads FNYEAQ. V lost 5 bases, J lost 2 bases, and 8 bases stayed unmatched. The CDR3 sequence is CASSPKGTSPYEQYF. Written as DNA, the CDR3 is TGTGCCAGCAGCCCGAAAGGGACTAGTCCCTACGAGCAGTACTTC.

This clonotype was counted ten times or more. CDR3 coding DNA: TGTGCCAGCAGCAAGAGACTCTCAAGGGAAAACATTCAGTACTTC. Translated: CASSKRLSRENIQYF. The gene calls are TRBV6-5 and TRBJ2-4; D unclear. Germline CDR1 is MNHEY and CDR2 is SVGAGI. Trimming left V 6 bases short and J 5 bases short, with 17 bases between. The CDR3 contains 15 residues.

V is TRBV7-9 and J is TRBJ2-7, with D perhaps TRBD1 (5 bases). This CDR3 comprises 14 residues. The germline V gene has CDR1 SEHNR and CDR2 FQNEAQ (reference sequence). Trimming stripped 4 bases from V and 7 bases from J, with 17 bases between. CDR3 loop: CASSSTTAIMEQYF. The CDR3 nucleotides read TGTGCCAGCAGCTCGACGACAGCCATCATGGAGCAGTACTTC.

This clonotype appeared many times. The CDR3 region has the DNA TGTGCCAGTAGTCCTTCGGGAGCAAGTGACACTGAAGCTTTCTTT. Translating gives CASSPSGASDTEAFF. The chain recombines TRBV19 with TRBJ1-1; D is unclear. Trimming pared 5 bases from V and 3 bases from J, leaving 16 bases between. Germline lookup yields CDR1 LNHDA and CDR2 SQIVND (reference sequence). The CDR3 totals 15 residues.

The genes are TRBV4-2 and TRBJ2-3; 14 nucleotides align to TRBD2. The CDR3 contains 18 residues. Germline CDR1 is LGHNA and CDR2 is YNFKEQ. V shed 1 base and J 0 bases; nucleotides not matched to a gene: 3. The DNA for the CDR3 is TGTGCCAGCAGCCAAGGACTAGCGGGGGGGCCTAGCACAGATACGCAGTATTTT. It translates to CASSQGLAGGPSTDTQYF.

This clonotype was observed a few times. The chain has TRBV7-9 and TRBJ1-3; D gene unclear. The V gene lost 1 base and the J gene lost 6 bases, with 7 bases spanning the gap. Germline loops: CDR1 SEHNR, CDR2 FQNEAQ (reference sequence). This CDR3 has 13 residues. CDR3 sequence reads: CASSLDQENTIYF. The CDR3, as DNA: TGTGCCAGCAGCTTAGACCAGGAAAACACCATATATTTT. Full variable domain (outside the CDR3, taken from reference TRBV7-9 and TRBJ1-3): DTGVSQNPRHKITKRGQNVTFRCDPISEHNRLYWYRQTLGQGPEFLTYFQNEAQLEKSRLLSDRFSAERPKGSFSTLEIQRTEQGDSAMYLCASSLDQENTIYFGEGSWLTVV.

The chain links TRBV12-3 or TRBV12-4 to TRBJ2-7; no reliable D call. V lost 4 bases and J 4 bases, leaving 5 bases between the germline ends. CDR3 length equals 11 residues. DNA of the CDR3: TGTGCCAGCAGTTGCAATTACGAGCAGTACGTC. Its protein is CASSCNYEQYV.

This clonotype appeared a single time. The chain is built from TRBV7-8 and TRBJ1-6, with TRBD1 identical over 8 bases. The CDR3 spans 15 residues. V dropped 4 bases and J dropped 8; count of bases not matched to a gene: 7. CDR1 is SGHVS and CDR2 is FQNEAQ in the germline V gene. The CDR3 loop reads CASSSRDRIYSPLHF. CDR3 bases: TGTGCCAGCAGCTCCCGGGACAGGATTTATTCACCCCTCCACTTT.

The genes are TRBV6-5 and TRBJ2-1; TRBD1 agrees at 8 bases. The ends lost 0 bases at V and 7 bases at J; junction bases unmatched: 8. The CDR3 totals 16 residues. Germline values: CDR1 MNHEY, CDR2 SVGAGI. In nucleotides, the CDR3 is TGTGCCAGCAGTTACTCGACCAGGGGGCATAAGAATGAGCAGTTCTTC. It codes for CASSYSTRGHKNEQFF.

V and J are TRBV5-5 and TRBJ2-1, with 10 nucleotides matching TRBD2. The V gene's germline CDR1 is SGHKS and CDR2 YYEKEE (reference sequence). V dropped 4 bases and J dropped 0; count of bases not matched to a gene: 10. This CDR3 comprises 18 residues. CDR3 amino acids: CASSPTSGISFSYNEQFF. Written as DNA, the CDR3 is TGTGCCAGCAGCCCCACTAGCGGGATATCATTCTCCTACAATGAGCAGTTCTTC.

The CDR3 protein is CASSQGTPGYGYTF. DNA for the CDR3: TGTGCCAGCAGCCAAGGGACACCCGGCTATGGCTACACCTTC. The genes are TRBV5-8 and TRBJ1-2; TRBD1 might be the D (6 bases). Trimming took 4 bases from V and 4 from J, leaving 14 bases between them. Germline V CDR1 and CDR2: SGHTS, YDEGEE. This CDR3 region has 14 residues.

This chain connects TRBV19 to TRBJ2-6; D possibly matches TRBD1 or TRBD2 (5 bases each). V lost 9 bases and J lost 4, with 13 bases in between. CDR3 length: 14 residues. Germline-derived CDR1 and CDR2 are LNHDA and SQIVND (reference sequence). Written as DNA, the CDR3 is TGTGCCAGCCTAGGGTGGGACGGGGCCAACGTCCTGACTTTC. Amino acid sequence: CASLGWDGANVLTF.

The chain carries TRBV10-3 and TRBJ1-2, with D perhaps TRBD1 (5 bases). This CDR3 region has 16 residues. In germline, CDR1 is ENHRY, CDR2 SYGVKD. Trimming shortened V by 6 bases and J by 0 bases, and 17 bases separated the two germline ends. CDR3 nucleotides: TGTGCCATCAGAGGGGAGATAGCCAAAACTAACTATGGCTACACCTTC. Translation gives CAIRGEIAKTNYGYTF.